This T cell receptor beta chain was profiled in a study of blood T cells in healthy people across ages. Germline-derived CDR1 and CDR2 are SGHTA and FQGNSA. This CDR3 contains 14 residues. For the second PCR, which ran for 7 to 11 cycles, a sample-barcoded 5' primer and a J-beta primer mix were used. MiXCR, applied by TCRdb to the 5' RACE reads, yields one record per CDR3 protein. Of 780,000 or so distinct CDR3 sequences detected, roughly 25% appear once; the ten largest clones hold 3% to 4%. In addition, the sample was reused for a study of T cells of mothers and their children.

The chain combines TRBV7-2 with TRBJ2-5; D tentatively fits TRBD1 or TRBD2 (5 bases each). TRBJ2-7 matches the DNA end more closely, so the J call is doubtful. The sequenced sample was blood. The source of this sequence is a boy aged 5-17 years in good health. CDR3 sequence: CASSPPGPLYEQYF. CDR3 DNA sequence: TGTGCCAGCAGCCCACCGGGACCCCTTTACGAGCAGTACTTC.